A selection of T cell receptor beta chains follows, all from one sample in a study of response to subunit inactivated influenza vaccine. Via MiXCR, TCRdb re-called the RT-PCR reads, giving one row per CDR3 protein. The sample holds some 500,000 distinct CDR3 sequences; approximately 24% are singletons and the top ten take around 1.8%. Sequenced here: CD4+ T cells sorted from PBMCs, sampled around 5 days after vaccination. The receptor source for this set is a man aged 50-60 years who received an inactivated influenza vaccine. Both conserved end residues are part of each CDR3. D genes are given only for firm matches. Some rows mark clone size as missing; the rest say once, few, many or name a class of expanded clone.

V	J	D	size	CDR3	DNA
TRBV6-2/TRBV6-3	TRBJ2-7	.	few	CASRDLTSFREQYF	TGTGCCAGCAGGGATCTAACTAGTTTCCGGGAGCAGTACTTC
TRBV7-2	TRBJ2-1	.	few	CASTFRTTPEQFF	TGTGCCAGCACCTTTAGGACGACTCCCGAGCAGTTCTTC
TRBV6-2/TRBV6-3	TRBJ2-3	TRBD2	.	CASSYSGGTSGSRSTDTQYF	TGTGCCAGCAGTTACTCGGGGGGGACTAGCGGGAGCCGTAGCACAGATACGCAGTATTTT
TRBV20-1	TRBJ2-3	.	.	CSAEPQRNRGDTQYF	TGCAGTGCAGAGCCCCAGCGTAACCGAGGAGATACGCAGTATTTT
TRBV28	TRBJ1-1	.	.	CASSFSREAFF	TGTGCCAGCAGTTTTTCCCGCGAAGCTTTCTTT
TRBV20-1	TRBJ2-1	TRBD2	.	CSAPGLAGGLYNEQFF	TGCAGTGCCCCGGGACTAGCGGGAGGACTTTACAATGAGCAGTTCTTC
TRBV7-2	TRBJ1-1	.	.	CASSSLANTEAFF	TGTGCCAGCAGCTCGCTAGCGAACACTGAAGCTTTCTTT
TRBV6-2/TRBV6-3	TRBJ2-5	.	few	CASRGGPTNQETQYF	TGTGCCAGCAGAGGGGGACCGACAAACCAAGAGACCCAGTACTTC
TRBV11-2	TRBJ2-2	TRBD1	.	CASSSPGTVPFANTGELFF	TGTGCCAGCAGCTCCCCCGGGACAGTCCCGTTCGCGAACACCGGGGAGCTGTTTTTT
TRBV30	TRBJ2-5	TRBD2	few	CAWKRGAGGTQYF	TGTGCCTGGAAGCGGGGGGCCGGGGGGACCCAGTACTTC
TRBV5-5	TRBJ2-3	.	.	CASIVTGTDTQYF	TGTGCCAGCATCGTAACGGGCACAGATACGCAGTATTTT
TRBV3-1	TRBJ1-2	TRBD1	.	CASSQPGQGAGYGYTF	TGTGCCAGCAGCCAACCCGGACAGGGGGCCGGCTATGGCTACACCTTC
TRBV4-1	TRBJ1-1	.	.	CASSQAPNTEAFF	TGCGCCAGCAGCCAAGCTCCCAACACTGAAGCTTTCTTT
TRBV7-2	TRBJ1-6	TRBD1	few	CASSLSAGGEEPLHF	TGTGCCAGCAGCTTAAGCGCAGGGGGAGAGGAACCCCTCCACTTT
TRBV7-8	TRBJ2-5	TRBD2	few	CASSPGTSGPGTQYF	TGTGCCAGCAGCCCGGGGACTAGCGGGCCGGGGACCCAGTACTTC
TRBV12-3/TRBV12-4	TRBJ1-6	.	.	CASSLSPRSQSPLHF	TGTGCCAGCAGTTTATCGCCTCGTTCCCAATCACCCCTCCACTTT
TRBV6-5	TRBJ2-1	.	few	CASSSGIGSGNYNEQFF	TGTGCCAGCAGTTCCGGTATTGGTAGCGGAAACTACAATGAGCAGTTCTTC
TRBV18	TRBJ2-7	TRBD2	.	CASSPTNGLAGEGYF	TGTGCCAGCTCACCAACTAACGGACTAGCGGGAGAGGGGTACTTC
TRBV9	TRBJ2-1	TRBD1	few	CASSADRGVYNEQFF	TGTGCCAGCAGCGCCGACAGGGGTGTCTACAATGAGCAGTTCTTC
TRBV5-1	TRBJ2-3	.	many	CASSALIRAGGTDTQYF	TGCGCCAGCAGCGCTTTGATTCGCGCGGGCGGCACAGATACGCAGTATTTT
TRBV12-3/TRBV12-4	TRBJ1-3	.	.	CASSPYLSGNTIYF	TGTGCCAGCAGTCCGTACCTCTCTGGAAACACCATATATTTT
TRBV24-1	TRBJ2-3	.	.	CATSDLGVGDTQYF	TGTGCCACCAGTGATTTAGGCGTAGGAGATACGCAGTATTTT
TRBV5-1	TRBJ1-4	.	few	CASSGGLKNEKLFF	TGCGCCAGCAGCGGGGGTCTAAAGAATGAAAAACTGTTTTTT
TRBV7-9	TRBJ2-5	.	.	CASSLVSGGKAETQYF	TGTGCCAGCAGCTTAGTCTCAGGAGGGAAAGCGGAGACCCAGTACTTC
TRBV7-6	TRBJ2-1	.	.	CASSSGLWGEQFF	TGTGCCAGCAGCTCAGGACTATGGGGTGAGCAGTTCTTC
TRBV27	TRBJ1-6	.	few	CASRWQGNSPLHF	TGTGCCAGCAGGTGGCAGGGGAATTCACCCCTCCACTTT
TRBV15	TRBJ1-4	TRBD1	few	CATRPGGTTNEKLFF	TGTGCCACCAGACCAGGGGGTACAACTAATGAAAAACTGTTTTTT
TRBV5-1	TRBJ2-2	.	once	CASSLYGGVNGELFF	TGCGCCAGCAGCTTGTACGGGGGAGTGAACGGGGAGCTGTTTTTT
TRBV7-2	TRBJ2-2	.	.	CASSPRRSGELFF	TGTGCCAGCAGCCCCCGACGGTCCGGGGAGCTGTTTTTT
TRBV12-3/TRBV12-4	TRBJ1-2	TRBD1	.	CASRAGTDYGYTF	TGTGCCAGCAGGGCTGGGACAGACTATGGCTACACCTTC
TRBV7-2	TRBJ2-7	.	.	CASSPGSKDHEQYF	TGTGCCAGCAGCCCCGGGTCAAAAGACCACGAGCAGTACTTC
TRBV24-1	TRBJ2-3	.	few	CATSDTPQGLGTDTQYF	TGTGCCACCAGTGATACCCCGCAGGGGTTGGGCACAGATACGCAGTATTTT
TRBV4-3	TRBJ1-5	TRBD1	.	CASSRGTGDNQPQHF	TGCGCCAGCAGCCGGGGGACAGGGGACAATCAGCCCCAGCATTTT